What follows describes a single TCR beta chain. As yet, its antigen is unknown. This sample stems from a study of identifying expanded T cells in peripheral blood. Profiling relied on immunoSEQ multiplex PCR, and the TCRdb table lists in-frame clones only, not all of them. This repertoire shows around 56,000 clones, over 75% found once; its top ten account for roughly 15%. Healthy donors had no documented immune events, such as infections, while sampled. This CDR3 is 15 amino acids long. Trimming at V came to 3 bases and at J to 8 bases, leaving 7 bases not matched to a gene. Germline V CDR1 and CDR2: ENHRY, SYGVKD. Findings and limits, study-wide: Differentially abundant clones: about 1.1 between replicates, 15 to 17 at two to three weeks, less than 20 at four.

The sequence derives from a person aged 18 to 70 in good health. V usage is TRBV10-3 and J usage is TRBJ2-1, with TRBD2 identical over 10 bases. The material sequenced was blood. Here the CDR3 DNA reads TGTGCCATCAGTGATGGTAGCGGGGGGCGAGATGAGCAGTTCTTC. Its translation: CAISDGSGGRDEQFF.